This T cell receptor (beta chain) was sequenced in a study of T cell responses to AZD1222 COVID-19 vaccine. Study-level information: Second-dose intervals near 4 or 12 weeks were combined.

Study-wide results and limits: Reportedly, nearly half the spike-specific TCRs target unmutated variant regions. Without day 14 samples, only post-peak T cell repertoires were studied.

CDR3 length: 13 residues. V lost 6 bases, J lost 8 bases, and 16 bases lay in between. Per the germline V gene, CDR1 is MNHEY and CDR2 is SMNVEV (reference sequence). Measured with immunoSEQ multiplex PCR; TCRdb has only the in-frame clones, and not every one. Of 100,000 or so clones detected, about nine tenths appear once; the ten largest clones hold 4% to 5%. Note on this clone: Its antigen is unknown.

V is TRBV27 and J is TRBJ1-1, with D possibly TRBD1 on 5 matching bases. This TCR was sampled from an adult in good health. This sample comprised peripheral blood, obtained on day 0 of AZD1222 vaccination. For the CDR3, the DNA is TGTGCCAGCAGCGCCTGGGGGGTGGGCGAAGCTTTCTTT. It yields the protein CASSAWGVGEAFF.